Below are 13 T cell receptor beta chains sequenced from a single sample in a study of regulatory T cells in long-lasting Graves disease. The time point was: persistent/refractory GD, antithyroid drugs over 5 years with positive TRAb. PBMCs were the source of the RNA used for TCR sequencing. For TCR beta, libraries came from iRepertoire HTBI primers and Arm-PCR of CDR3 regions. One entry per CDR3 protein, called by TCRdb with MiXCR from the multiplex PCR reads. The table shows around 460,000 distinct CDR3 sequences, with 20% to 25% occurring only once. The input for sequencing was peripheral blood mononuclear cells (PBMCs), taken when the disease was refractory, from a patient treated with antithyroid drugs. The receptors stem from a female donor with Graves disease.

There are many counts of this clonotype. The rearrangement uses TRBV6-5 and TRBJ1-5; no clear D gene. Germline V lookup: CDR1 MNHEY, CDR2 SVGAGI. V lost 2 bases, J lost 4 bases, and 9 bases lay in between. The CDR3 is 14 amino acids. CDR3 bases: TGTGCCAGCAGTTACCCGCGGGATAATCAGCCCCAGCATTTT. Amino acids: CASSYPRDNQPQHF.

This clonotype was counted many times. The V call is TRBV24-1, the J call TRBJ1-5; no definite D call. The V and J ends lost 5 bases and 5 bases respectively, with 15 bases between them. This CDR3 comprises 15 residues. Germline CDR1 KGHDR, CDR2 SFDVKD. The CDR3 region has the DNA TGTGCCACCAGTGGGACCGACGGGTCCCATCAGCCCCAGCATTTT. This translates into CATSGTDGSHQPQHF.

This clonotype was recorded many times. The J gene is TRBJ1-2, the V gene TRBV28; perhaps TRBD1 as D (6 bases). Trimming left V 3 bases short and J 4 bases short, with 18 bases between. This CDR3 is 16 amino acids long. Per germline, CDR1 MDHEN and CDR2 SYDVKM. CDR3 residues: CASSFPATGEIYGYTF. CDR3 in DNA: TGTGCCAGCAGTTTCCCCGCGACAGGTGAAATCTATGGCTACACCTTC.

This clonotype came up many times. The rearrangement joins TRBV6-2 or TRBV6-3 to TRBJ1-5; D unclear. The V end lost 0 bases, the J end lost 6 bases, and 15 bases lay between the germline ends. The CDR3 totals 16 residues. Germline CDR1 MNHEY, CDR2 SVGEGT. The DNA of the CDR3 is TGTGCCAGCAGTTACTCGATCGGTGGGGATAGTCAGCCCCAGCATTTT. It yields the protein CASSYSIGGDSQPQHF.

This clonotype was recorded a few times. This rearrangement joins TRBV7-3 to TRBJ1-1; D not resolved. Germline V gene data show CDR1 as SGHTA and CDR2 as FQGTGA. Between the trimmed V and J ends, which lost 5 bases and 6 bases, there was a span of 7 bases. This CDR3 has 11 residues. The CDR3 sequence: CASSVAAEAFF. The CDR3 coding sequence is TGTGCCAGCAGCGTGGCGGCTGAAGCTTTCTTT. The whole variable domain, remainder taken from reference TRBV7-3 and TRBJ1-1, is GAGVSQTPSNKVTEKGKYVELRCDPISGHTALYWYRQSLGQGPEFLIYFQGTGAADDSGLPNDRFFAVRPEGSVSTLKIQRTERGDSAVYLCASSVAAEAFFGQGTRLTVV.

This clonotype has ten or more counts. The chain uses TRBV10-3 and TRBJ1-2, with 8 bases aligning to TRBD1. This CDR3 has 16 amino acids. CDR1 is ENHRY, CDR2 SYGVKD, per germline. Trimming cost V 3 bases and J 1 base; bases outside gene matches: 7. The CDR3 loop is CAISDPTGGINYGYTF. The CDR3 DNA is TGTGCCATCAGTGATCCTACAGGGGGGATTAACTATGGCTACACCTTC.

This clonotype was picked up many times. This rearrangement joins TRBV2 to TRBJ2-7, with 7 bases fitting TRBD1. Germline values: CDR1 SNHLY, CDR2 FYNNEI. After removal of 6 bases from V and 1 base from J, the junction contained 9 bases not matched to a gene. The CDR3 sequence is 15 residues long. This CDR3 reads CASRTPGQQSYEQYF. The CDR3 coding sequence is TGTGCCAGCAGGACACCGGGACAGCAGTCCTACGAGCAGTACTTC. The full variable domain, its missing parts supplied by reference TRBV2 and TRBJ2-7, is EPEVTQTPSHQVTQMGQEVILRCVPISNHLYFYWYRQILGQKVEFLVSFYNNEISEKSEIFDDQFSVERPDGSNFTLKIRSTKLEDSAMYFCASRTPGQQSYEQYFGPGTRLTVT.

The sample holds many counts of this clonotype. The chain's CDR3 is CASSLGPEQYF. CDR3 bases: TGTGCCAGCAGCTTAGGACCCGAGCAGTACTTC. This chain connects TRBV7-9 to TRBJ2-7, with D uncertain. V shed 1 base and J shed 6 bases, with 4 bases lying between them. Germline values: CDR1 SEHNR, CDR2 FQNEAQ (reference sequence). The CDR3 is 11 amino acids.

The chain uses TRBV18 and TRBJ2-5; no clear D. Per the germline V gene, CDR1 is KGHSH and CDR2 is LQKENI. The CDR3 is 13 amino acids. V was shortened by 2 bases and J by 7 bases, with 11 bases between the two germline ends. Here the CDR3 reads CASSPGSKGTQYF. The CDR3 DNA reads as TGTGCCAGCTCACCAGGGTCAAAGGGGACCCAGTACTTC.

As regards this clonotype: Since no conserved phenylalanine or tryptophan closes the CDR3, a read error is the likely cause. The DNA of the CDR3 is TGTGCCAGCAGTCGTCCCGGGACAGGGGTCTACGAGCAGTACTCC. Its protein product is CASSRPGTGVYEQYS. The V call is TRBV6-1, the J call TRBJ2-7; 10 nucleotides agree with TRBD1. From germline, CDR1 is MNHNS and CDR2 SASEGT. The CDR3 totals 15 residues. V shed 5 bases, J shed 3 bases, and the junction held 7 bases outside the gene matches.

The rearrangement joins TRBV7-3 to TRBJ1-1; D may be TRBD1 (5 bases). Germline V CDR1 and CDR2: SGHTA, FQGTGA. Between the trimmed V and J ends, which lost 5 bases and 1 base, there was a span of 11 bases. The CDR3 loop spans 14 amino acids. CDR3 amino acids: CASSPGGTNTEAFF. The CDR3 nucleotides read TGTGCCAGCAGCCCGGGGGGGACGAACACTGAAGCTTTCTTT. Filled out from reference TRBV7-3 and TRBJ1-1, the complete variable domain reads GAGVSQTPSNKVTEKGKYVELRCDPISGHTALYWYRQSLGQGPEFLIYFQGTGAADDSGLPNDRFFAVRPEGSVSTLKIQRTERGDSAVYLCASSPGGTNTEAFFGQGTRLTVV.

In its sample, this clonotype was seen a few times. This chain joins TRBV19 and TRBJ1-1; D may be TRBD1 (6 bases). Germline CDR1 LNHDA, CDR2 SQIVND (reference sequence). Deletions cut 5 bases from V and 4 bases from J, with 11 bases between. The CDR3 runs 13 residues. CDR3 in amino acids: CASSSGASTEAFF. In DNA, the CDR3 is TGTGCCAGTAGTTCGGGGGCGAGCACTGAAGCTTTCTTT.

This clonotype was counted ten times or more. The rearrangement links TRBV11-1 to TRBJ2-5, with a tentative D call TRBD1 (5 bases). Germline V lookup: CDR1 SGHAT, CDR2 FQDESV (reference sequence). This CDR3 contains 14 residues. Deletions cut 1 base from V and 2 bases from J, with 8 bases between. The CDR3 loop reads CASSLENRQETQYF. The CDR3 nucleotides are TGTGCCAGCAGCTTAGAAAACAGGCAAGAGACCCAGTACTTC.